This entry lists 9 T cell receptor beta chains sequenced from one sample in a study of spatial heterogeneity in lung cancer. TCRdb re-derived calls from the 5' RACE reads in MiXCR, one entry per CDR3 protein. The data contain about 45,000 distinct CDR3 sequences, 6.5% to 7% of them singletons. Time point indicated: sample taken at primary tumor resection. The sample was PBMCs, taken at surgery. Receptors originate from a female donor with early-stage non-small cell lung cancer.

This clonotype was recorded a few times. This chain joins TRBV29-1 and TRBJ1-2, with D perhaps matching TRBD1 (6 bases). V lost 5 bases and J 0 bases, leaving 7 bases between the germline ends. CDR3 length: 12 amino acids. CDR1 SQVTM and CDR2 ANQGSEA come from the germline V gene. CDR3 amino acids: CSVWTANYGYTF. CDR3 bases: TGCAGCGTTTGGACAGCTAACTATGGCTACACCTTC.

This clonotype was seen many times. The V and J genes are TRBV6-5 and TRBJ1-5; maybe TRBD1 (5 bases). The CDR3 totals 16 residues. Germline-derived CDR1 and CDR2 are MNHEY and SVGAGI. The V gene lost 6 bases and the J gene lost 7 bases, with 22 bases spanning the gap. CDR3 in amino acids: CASSRRGGGSLQPQHF. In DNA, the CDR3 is TGTGCCAGCAGCCGTCGGGGGGGAGGGAGTTTGCAGCCCCAGCATTTT.

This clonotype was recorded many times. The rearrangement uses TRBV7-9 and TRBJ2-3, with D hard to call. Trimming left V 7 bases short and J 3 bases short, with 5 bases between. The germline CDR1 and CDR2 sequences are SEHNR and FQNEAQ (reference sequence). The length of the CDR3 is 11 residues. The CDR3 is CASTTTDTQYF. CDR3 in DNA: TGTGCCAGCACCACTACAGATACGCAGTATTTT.

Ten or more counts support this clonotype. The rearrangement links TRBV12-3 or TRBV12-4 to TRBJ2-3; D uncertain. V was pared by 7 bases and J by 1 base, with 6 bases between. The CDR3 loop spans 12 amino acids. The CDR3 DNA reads TGTGCCAGCAACCCTGGCACAGATACGCAGTATTTT. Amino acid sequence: CASNPGTDTQYF.

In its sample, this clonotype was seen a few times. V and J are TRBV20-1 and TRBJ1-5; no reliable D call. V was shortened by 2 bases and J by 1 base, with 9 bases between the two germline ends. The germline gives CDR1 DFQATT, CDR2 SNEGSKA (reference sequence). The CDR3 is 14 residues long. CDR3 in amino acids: CSARKGMSNQPQHF. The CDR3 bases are TGCAGTGCTAGAAAGGGTATGAGCAATCAGCCCCAGCATTTT.

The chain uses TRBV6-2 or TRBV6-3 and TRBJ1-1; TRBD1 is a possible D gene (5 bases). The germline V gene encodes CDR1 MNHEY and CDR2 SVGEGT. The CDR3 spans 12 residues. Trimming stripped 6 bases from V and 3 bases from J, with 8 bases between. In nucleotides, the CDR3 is TGTGCCAGCAGCCCAGGGTACACTGAAGCTTTCTTT. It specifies CASSPGYTEAFF.

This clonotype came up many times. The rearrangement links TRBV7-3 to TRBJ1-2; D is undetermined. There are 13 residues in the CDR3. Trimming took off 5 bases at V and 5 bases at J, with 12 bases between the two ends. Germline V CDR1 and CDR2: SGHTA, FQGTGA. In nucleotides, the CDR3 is TGTGCCAGCAGCGTTATCGCGGGATATGGCTACACCTTC. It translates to CASSVIAGYGYTF.

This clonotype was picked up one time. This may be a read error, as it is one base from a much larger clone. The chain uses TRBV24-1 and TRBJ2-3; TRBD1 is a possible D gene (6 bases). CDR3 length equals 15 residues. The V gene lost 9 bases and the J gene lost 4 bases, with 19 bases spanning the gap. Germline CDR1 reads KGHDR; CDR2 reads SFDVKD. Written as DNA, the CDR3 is TGTGCCACCGCCCAACAGGGAGCCGGCTCAGATACGCAGTATTTT. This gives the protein CATAQQGAGSDTQYF.

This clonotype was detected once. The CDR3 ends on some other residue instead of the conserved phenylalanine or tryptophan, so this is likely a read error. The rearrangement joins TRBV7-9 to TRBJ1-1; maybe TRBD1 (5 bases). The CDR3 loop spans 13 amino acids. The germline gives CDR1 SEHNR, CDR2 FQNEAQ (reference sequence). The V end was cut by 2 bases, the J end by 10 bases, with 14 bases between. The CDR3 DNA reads TGTGCCAGCAGCTTATTAGAAATAACAGGAGCTTTCTCT. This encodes CASSLLEITGAFS.